Below, one TCR beta chain is given with its context. This sample stems from a study of patients and donors after allogeneic stem cell transplantation. TCRdb processed the RT-PCR reads anew with MiXCR; each CDR3 protein has one entry. The top ten clones hold 6% of a sample with 920,000 or so distinct CDR3 sequences, 18% of them seen once. There are 11 residues in the CDR3. Germline loops: CDR1 KGHDR, CDR2 SFDVKD. V was clipped by 5 bases and J by 10 bases, with 8 bases between them. This chain uses TRBV24-1 with TRBJ2-1; D gene ambiguous. The sequencing sample was made of blood, either unsorted or a sorted T cell fraction (not recorded which). The TCR originated in a human donor who was either an allogeneic HSCT recipient or a stem cell or donor lymphocyte infusion donor (not recorded which). It is not recorded whose cells these are; they may come from a transplant donor. The DNA of the CDR3 is TGTGCCACCAGTGTATCATCGGAGCAGTTCTTC. Its protein product is CATSVSSEQFF.